This T cell receptor beta chain was obtained from a study of shared clonotypes between healthy human individuals. This clone was observed a few times. Trimming shortened V by 6 bases and J by 3 bases, and 8 bases separated the two germline ends. Germline V gene sequence: CDR1 MGHDK, CDR2 SYGVNS. The CDR3 totals 13 residues. Clones were read by immunoSEQ multiplex PCR, and TCRdb kept only the in-frame ones, dropping some. The sample lists roughly 520,000 clones; around 96% were seen once. The rearrangement joins TRBV25-1 to TRBJ1-4; the D gene is possibly TRBD1 (6 bases). Sample: naive CD4+ T cells sorted from blood. Subset in this sample: CD45RA+ positively selected. The source is a woman in her twenties or thirties in good health. This CDR3 is CASRDSPNEKLFF. The CDR3 DNA reads TGTGCCAGCAGGGACAGCCCTAATGAAAAACTGTTTTTT.